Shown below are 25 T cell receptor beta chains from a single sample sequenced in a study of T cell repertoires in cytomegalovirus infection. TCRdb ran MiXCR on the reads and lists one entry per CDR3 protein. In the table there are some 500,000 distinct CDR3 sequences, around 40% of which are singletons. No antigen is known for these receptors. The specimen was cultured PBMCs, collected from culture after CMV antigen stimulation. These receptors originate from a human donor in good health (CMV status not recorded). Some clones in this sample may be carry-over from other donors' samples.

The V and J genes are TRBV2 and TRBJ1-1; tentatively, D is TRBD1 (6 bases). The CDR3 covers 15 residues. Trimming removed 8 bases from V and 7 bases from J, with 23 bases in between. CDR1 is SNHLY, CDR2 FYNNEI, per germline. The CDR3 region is CASLAELTGRHEAFF. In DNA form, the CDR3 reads TGTGCCAGCCTCGCGGAGCTCACAGGGCGCCATGAAGCTTTCTTT.

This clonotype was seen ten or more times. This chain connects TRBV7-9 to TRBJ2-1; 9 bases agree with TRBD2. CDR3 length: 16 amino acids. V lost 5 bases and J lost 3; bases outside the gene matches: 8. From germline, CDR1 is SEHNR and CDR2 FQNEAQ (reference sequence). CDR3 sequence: CASSLIGLANYNEQFF. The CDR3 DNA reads TGTGCCAGCAGCCTAATCGGACTAGCGAACTACAATGAGCAGTTCTTC.

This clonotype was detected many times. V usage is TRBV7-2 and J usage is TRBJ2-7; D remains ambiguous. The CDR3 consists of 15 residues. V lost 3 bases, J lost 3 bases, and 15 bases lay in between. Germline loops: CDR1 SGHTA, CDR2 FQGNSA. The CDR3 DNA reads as TGTGCCAGCAGCTTTGGACGGAGCCGAGACTACGAGCAGTACTTC. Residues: CASSFGRSRDYEQYF.

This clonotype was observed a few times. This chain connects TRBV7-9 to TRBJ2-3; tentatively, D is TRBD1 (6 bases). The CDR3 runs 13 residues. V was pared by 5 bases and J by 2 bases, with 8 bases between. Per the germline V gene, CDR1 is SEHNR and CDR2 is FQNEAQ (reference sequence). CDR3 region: CASSQGTTDTQYF. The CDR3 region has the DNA TGTGCCAGCAGCCAGGGGACCACAGATACGCAGTATTTT.

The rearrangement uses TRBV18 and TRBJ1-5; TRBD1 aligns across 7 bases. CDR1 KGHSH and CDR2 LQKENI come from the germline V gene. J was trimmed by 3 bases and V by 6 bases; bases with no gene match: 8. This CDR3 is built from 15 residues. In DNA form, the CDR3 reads TGTGCCAGCTCTTCGACAGGGCTTCACAATCAGCCCCAGCATTTT. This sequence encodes CASSSTGLHNQPQHF.

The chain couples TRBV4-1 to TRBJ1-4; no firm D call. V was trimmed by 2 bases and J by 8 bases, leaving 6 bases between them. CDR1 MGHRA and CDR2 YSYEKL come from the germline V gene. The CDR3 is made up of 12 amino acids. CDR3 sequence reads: CASSQPREKLFF. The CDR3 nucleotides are TGCGCCAGCAGCCAACCTCGGGAAAAACTGTTTTTT.

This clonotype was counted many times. The chain's CDR3 is CASSPGLAAGGYF. Written as DNA, the CDR3 is TGTGCCAGCAGCCCGGGGTTGGCGGCTGGGGGGTACTTC. The J gene is TRBJ2-7, the V gene TRBV7-2; D is perhaps TRBD1 or TRBD2 (5 bases each). Trimming cost V 5 bases and J 12 bases, with 20 bases left between them. CDR1 and CDR2 (germline): SGHTA, FQGNSA. This CDR3 contains 13 residues.

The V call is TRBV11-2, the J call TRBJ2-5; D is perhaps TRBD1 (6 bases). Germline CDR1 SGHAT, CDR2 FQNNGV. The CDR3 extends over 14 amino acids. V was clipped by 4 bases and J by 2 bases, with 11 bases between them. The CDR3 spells CASSSTGSQETQYF. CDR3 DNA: TGTGCCAGCAGCTCAACAGGGTCGCAAGAGACCCAGTACTTC.

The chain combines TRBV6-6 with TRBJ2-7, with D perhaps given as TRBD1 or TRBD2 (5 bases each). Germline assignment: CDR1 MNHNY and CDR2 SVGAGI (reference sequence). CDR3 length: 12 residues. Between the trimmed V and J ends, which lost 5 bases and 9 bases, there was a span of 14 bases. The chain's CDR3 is CASSAGAVGQYF. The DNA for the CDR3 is TGTGCCAGCAGTGCCGGGGCAGTGGGGCAGTACTTC.

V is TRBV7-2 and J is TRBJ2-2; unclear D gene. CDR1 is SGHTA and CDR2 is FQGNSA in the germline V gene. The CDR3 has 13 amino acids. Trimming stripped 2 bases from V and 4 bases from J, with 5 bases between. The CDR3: CASSLSLTGELFF. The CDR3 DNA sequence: TGTGCCAGCAGCTTATCACTCACCGGGGAGCTGTTTTTT.

The chain's CDR3 is CASTTDRFSGNTIYF. The CDR3 DNA reads as TGTGCCAGCACCACAGACAGGTTCTCTGGAAACACCATATATTTT. The rearrangement joins TRBV2 to TRBJ1-3; maybe TRBD1 (6 bases). Germline CDR1 reads SNHLY; CDR2 reads FYNNEI. Trimming pared 7 bases from V and 0 bases from J, leaving 13 bases between. This CDR3 is built from 15 residues. Using reference TRBV2 and TRBJ1-3 for the parts outside the CDR3, the full variable domain is EPEVTQTPSHQVTQMGQEVILRCVPISNHLYFYWYRQILGQKVEFLVSFYNNEISEKSEIFDDQFSVERPDGSNFTLKIRSTKLEDSAMYFCASTTDRFSGNTIYFGEGSWLTVV.

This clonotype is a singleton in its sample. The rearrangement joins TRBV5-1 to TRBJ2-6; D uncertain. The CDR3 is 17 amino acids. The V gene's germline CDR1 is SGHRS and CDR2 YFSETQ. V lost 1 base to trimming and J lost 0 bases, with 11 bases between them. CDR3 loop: CASSLRTSSSGANVLTF. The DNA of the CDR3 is TGCGCCAGCAGCTTGAGGACGTCGAGCTCTGGGGCCAACGTCCTGACTTTC.

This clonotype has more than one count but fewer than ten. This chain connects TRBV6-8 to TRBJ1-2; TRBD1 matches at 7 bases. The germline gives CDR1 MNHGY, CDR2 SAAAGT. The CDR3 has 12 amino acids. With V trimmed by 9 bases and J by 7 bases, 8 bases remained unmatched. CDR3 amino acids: CASNDRERGYTF. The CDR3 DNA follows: TGTGCCAGTAATGACAGGGAACGTGGCTACACCTTC.

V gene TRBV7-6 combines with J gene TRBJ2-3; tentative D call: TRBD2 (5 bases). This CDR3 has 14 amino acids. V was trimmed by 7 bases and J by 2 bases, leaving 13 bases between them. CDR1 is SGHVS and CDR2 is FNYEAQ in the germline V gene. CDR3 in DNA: TGTGCCAGCAACCCCGGACTTCTCACAGATACGCAGTATTTT. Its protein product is CASNPGLLTDTQYF.

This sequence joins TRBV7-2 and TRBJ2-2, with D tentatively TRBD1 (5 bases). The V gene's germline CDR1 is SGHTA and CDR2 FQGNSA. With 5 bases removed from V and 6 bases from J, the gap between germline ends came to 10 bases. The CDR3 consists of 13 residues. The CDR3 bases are TGTGCCAGCAGCGCCAGGGTCGCCGGGGAGCTGTTTTTT. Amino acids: CASSARVAGELFF.

CDR3 loop: CAISPDRVGGTATQYF. Written as DNA, the CDR3 is TGTGCCATCAGCCCCGACAGGGTGGGTGGGACTGCGACGCAGTATTTT. The chain links TRBV10-3 to TRBJ2-3, with D possibly matching TRBD1 (7 bases). Trimming took 6 bases from V and 9 from J, leaving 25 bases between them. From germline, CDR1 is ENHRY and CDR2 SYGVKD. The CDR3 extends over 16 amino acids.

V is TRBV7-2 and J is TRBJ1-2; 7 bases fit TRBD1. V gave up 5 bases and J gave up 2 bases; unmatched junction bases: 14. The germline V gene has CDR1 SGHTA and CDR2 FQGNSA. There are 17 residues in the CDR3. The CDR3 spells CASSPTGTAVGNYGYTF. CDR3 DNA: TGTGCCAGCAGCCCTACCGGGACAGCCGTTGGGAACTATGGCTACACCTTC.

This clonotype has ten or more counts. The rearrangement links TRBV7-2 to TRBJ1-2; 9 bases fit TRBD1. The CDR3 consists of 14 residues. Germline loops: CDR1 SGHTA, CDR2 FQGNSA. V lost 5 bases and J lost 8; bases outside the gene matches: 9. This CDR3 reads CASSPTRTGDGYTF. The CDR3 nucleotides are TGTGCCAGCAGCCCCACCCGGACAGGGGACGGCTACACCTTC.

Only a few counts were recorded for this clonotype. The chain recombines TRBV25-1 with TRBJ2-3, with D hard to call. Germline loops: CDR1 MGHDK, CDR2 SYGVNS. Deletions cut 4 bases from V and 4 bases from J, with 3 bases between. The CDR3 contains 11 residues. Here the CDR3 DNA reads TGTGCCAGCAGTGGGCCAGATACGCAGTATTTT. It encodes CASSGPDTQYF.

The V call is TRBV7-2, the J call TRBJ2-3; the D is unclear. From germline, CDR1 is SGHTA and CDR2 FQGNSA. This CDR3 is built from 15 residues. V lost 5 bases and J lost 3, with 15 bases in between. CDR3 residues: CASSHGTSRTDTQYF. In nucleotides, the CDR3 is TGTGCCAGCAGCCACGGTACTTCTCGGACAGATACGCAGTATTTT.

The CDR3: CASSEQRGTDTQYF. The CDR3 DNA reads as TGTGCCAGCAGTGAGCAGCGGGGCACAGATACGCAGTATTTT. The V gene is TRBV2, the J gene TRBJ2-3, with D maybe TRBD2 (6 bases). Trimming shortened V by 3 bases and J by 1 base, and 8 bases separated the two germline ends. This CDR3 region has 14 residues. The germline gives CDR1 SNHLY, CDR2 FYNNEI. Based on the CDR3 plus reference TRBV2 and TRBJ2-3, the full variable domain is EPEVTQTPSHQVTQMGQEVILRCVPISNHLYFYWYRQILGQKVEFLVSFYNNEISEKSEIFDDQFSVERPDGSNFTLKIRSTKLEDSAMYFCASSEQRGTDTQYFGPGTRLTVL.

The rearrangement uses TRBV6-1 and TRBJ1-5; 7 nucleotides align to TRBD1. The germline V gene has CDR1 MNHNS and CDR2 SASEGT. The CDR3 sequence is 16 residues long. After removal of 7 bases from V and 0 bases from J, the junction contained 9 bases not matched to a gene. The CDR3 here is CASNQGGLYSNQPQHF. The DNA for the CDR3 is TGTGCCAGCAATCAGGGGGGACTATATAGCAATCAGCCCCAGCATTTT.

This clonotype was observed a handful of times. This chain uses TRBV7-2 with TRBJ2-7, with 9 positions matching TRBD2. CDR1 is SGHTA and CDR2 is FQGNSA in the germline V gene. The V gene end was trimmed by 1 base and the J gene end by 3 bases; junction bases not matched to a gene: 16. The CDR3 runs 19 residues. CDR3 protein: CASSLVPAGGQYALYEQYF. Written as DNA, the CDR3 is TGTGCCAGCAGCTTAGTCCCAGCGGGGGGCCAATACGCCCTCTACGAGCAGTACTTC.

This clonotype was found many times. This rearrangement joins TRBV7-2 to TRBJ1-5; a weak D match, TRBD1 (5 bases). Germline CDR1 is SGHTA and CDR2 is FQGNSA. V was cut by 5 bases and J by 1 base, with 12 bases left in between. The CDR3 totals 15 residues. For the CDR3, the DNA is TGTGCCAGCAGCCCTACCGGGGGGAGCAATCAGCCCCAGCATTTT. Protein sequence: CASSPTGGSNQPQHF.

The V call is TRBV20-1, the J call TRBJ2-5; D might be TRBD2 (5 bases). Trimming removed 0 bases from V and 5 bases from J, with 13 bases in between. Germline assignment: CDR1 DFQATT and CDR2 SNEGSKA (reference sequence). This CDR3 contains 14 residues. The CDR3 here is CSARDASREETQYF. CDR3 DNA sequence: TGCAGTGCTAGAGATGCATCGAGGGAGGAGACCCAGTACTTC.